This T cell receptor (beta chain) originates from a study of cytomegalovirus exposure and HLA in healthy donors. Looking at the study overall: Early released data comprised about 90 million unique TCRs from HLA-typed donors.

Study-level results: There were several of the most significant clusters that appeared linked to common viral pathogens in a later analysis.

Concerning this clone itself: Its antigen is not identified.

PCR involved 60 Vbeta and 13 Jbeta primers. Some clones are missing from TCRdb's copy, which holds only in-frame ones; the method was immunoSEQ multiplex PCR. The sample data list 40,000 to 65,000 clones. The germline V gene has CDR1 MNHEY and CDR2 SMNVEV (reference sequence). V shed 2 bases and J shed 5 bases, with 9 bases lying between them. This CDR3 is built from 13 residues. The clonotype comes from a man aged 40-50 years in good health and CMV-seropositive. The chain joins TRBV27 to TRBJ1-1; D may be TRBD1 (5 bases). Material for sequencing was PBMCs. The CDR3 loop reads CASSLPGFTEAFF. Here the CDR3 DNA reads TGTGCCAGCAGTTTACCAGGGTTTACTGAAGCTTTCTTT.